This TCR beta chain was sequenced during a study of radiotherapy plus CTLA-4 blockade in lung cancer. Study background: An objective response was seen in roughly 20% of patients, and disease control in around 31%.

Those with chemo-refractory metastatic non-small-cell lung cancer were treated with focal radiation combined with CTLA-4 blockade using ipilimumab. The CDR3 has 17 amino acids. V shed 4 bases, J shed 2 bases, and the junction held 11 bases outside the gene matches. CDR1 is SGHNT, CDR2 YYREEE, per germline (reference sequence). The repertoire was sequenced with immunoSEQ multiplex PCR; TCRdb's copy has only in-frame clones and lacks some. The table has approximately 70,000 clones, around 69% seen once; the top ten hold roughly 15%. Here the sequenced sample was peripheral blood, taken from a patient treated with radiotherapy plus ipilimumab. The receptor was isolated from a human donor with non-small cell lung cancer whose response to radiotherapy plus ipilimumab could not be evaluated. Some clones in this sample may be carry-over from other donors' samples. The V and J genes are TRBV5-4 and TRBJ2-7, with 11 nucleotides matching TRBD1. The CDR3 region is CASSPPRTGGAPYEQYF. DNA of the CDR3: TGTGCCAGCAGCCCTCCTCGGACAGGGGGCGCGCCCTACGAGCAGTACTTC.